This T cell receptor beta chain was retrieved from a study of blood T cell repertoires in COVID-19. Per germline, CDR1 SEHNR and CDR2 FQNEAQ (reference sequence). The V gene end was trimmed by 1 base and the J gene end by 0 bases; junction bases not matched to a gene: 6. The CDR3 extends over 16 amino acids. How the authors handled the data: Using reference gene primer amplification, nucleated cell counts were estimated. Clones were sequenced by immunoSEQ multiplex PCR, and TCRdb holds only the in-frame ones, with some missing. V, J and clone size are those of that table, while D and trimming were read from the DNA. This table holds about 220,000 clones, about 88% found once.

This TCR derives from a woman aged 25 to 39 who had recovered from COVID-19. V usage is TRBV7-9 and J usage is TRBJ2-7; 7 bases are shared with TRBD1. The sequenced material came from PBMCs or T cells enriched from blood (not recorded which). This chain's CDR3 is CASSLVTGVGSYEQYF. The CDR3 nucleotides read TGTGCCAGCAGCTTAGTAACAGGGGTGGGCTCCTACGAGCAGTACTTC.